These T cell receptor beta chains were read from a single sample in a study of blood T cell repertoires in COVID-19. Here immunoSEQ multiplex PCR was the method, and the copy in TCRdb shows in-frame clones only, minus some. This table holds over 80,000 clones, roughly 86% found once. Sequencing input: peripheral blood. The source is a human donor in a cohort sampled during active COVID-19. CDR3s include the opening cysteine and the closing phenylalanine or tryptophan. A D gene is named only where the DNA matches it firmly. Some rows mark clone size as missing; the rest say once, few, many or name a class of expanded clone.

TRBJ1-1,17,NA,TRBV19,once,CASSIGRGGILATEAFF,TGTGCCAGTAGTATTGGCAGGGGAGGGATATTGGCCACTGAAGCTTTCTTT
TRBJ2-1,12,TRBD2,TRBV7-3,NA,CASSLTRGEQFF,TGTGCCAGCAGCTTAACGCGGGGGGAGCAGTTCTTC
TRBJ2-1,14,TRBD2,TRBV18,NA,CASSPGLANYEQFF,TGTGCCAGCTCACCGGGACTAGCGAACTATGAGCAGTTCTTC
TRBJ2-3,12,NA,TRBV7-9,NA,CASSKQGDTQYF,TGTGCCAGCAGTAAACAGGGAGATACGCAGTATTTT
TRBJ2-1,17,TRBD2,TRBV27,NA,CASRTGLASYSYNEQFF,TGTGCCAGCAGGACGGGACTAGCGTCCTACTCCTACAATGAGCAGTTCTTC
TRBJ2-5,19,TRBD2,TRBV7-6,once,CASSLSVRTSGRNQETQYF,TGTGCCAGCAGCTTATCAGTTCGGACTAGCGGGAGGAACCAAGAGACCCAGTACTTC
TRBJ1-2,14,TRBD1,TRBV11-2,NA,CASSLQGAYYGYTF,TGTGCCAGCAGCCTACAGGGGGCTTACTATGGCTACACCTTC
TRBJ1-4,15,TRBD1,TRBV2,NA,CACQKQGKANEKLFF,TGTGCCTGCCAAAAACAGGGGAAAGCTAATGAAAAACTGTTTTTT
TRBJ1-6,15,NA,TRBV5-1,NA,CASSLTGDDNSPLHF,TGCGCCAGCAGCTTGACGGGGGACGACAATTCACCCCTCCACTTT
TRBJ2-6,15,TRBD2,TRBV7-2,NA,CASSLRSGSANVLTF,TGTGCCAGCAGCTTACGGAGCGGGAGTGCCAACGTCCTGACTTTC
TRBJ1-2,14,TRBD1,TRBV18,NA,CASSPSDRGYGYTF,TGTGCCAGCTCACCCTCGGACAGGGGATATGGCTACACCTTC
TRBJ2-3,15,TRBD1,TRBV7-3,NA,CASSLDRDSTDTQYF,TGTGCCAGCAGCTTAGACAGGGACAGCACAGATACGCAGTATTTT
TRBJ2-3,16,TRBD1,TRBV9,NA,CASSADRGRSTDTQYF,TGTGCCAGCAGCGCAGACAGGGGCCGTAGCACAGATACGCAGTATTTT
TRBJ1-5,15,TRBD1,TRBV9,NA,CASSVEGQPNQPQHF,TGTGCCAGCAGCGTCGAGGGACAGCCTAATCAGCCCCAGCATTTT
TRBJ1-3,11,NA,TRBV19,NA,CASRQGNTIYF,TGTGCGTCCCGACAGGGAAACACCATATATTTT
TRBJ1-1,16,NA,TRBV27,NA,CASSLSGGQGRTEAFF,TGTGCCAGCAGTTTATCGGGAGGGCAGGGAAGGACTGAAGCTTTCTTT
TRBJ2-5,14,NA,TRBV6-5,NA,CASSFTGSRETQYF,TGTGCCAGCAGTTTCACAGGGTCCCGGGAGACCCAGTACTTC
TRBJ2-7,17,NA,TRBV9,NA,CASSVGGGPPQTYEQYF,TGTGCCAGCAGCGTAGGAGGAGGGCCCCCGCAAACCTACGAGCAGTACTTC
TRBJ2-5,15,TRBD1,TRBV27,NA,CASSDRGLKQETQYF,TGTGCCAGCAGTGACAGGGGGCTTAAACAAGAGACCCAGTACTTC
TRBJ2-1,21,TRBD2,TRBV6-2/TRBV6-3,NA,CASSDSSWTSGRSSSYNEQFF,TGTGCCAGCAGTGATAGTTCATGGACTAGCGGGAGGTCCAGCTCCTACAATGAGCAGTTCTTC
TRBJ1-6,17,NA,TRBV19,NA,CASSTAPPGHYNSPLHF,TGTGCCAGTAGTACCGCCCCCCCGGGACACTATAATTCACCCCTCCACTTT
TRBJ2-7,15,TRBD2,TRBV6-6,NA,CASTQDSGTSYEQYF,TGTGCCAGCACCCAGGATAGCGGGACCTCCTACGAGCAGTACTTC
TRBJ1-5,22,NA,TRBV28,NA,CASNYGSIVDPAVQAANQPQHF,TGTGCCAGCAATTACGGCTCAATAGTGGACCCGGCAGTACAGGCGGCCAATCAGCCCCAGCATTTT
TRBJ2-7,16,TRBD2,TRBV18,NA,CASSPLRTSGAYEQYF,TGTGCCAGCTCACCCCTTAGGACTAGCGGGGCCTACGAGCAGTACTTC
TRBJ1-5,13,NA,TRBV2,NA,CASSPVTGQPQHF,TGTGCCAGCTCGCCCGTAACCGGTCAGCCCCAGCATTTT
TRBJ2-7,12,NA,TRBV14,once,CASSRQVYEQYF,TGTGCCAGCAGCCGACAGGTCTACGAGCAGTACTTC
TRBJ2-7,15,NA,TRBV4-3,NA,CASSQGYGGSYEQYF,TGCGCCAGCAGCCAAGGATACGGGGGCTCCTACGAGCAGTACTTC
TRBJ2-3,16,NA,TRBV18,NA,CASSPSRGSRTDTQYF,TGTGCCAGCTCACCGTCTAGGGGCTCTCGCACAGATACGCAGTATTTT
TRBJ2-7,17,NA,TRBV5-4,NA,CASSPQPGNRGSYEQYF,TGTGCCAGCAGCCCCCAGCCGGGGAACCGAGGGTCCTACGAGCAGTACTTC
TRBJ2-7,16,NA,TRBV7-2,few,CASSLASGLANYEQYF,TGTGCCAGCAGCTTAGCATCAGGGTTAGCAAACTACGAGCAGTACTTC
TRBJ2-7,20,TRBD2,TRBV6-2/TRBV6-3,NA,CASSSLSGGLGLARPYEQYF,TGTGCCAGCAGTTCCCTCTCGGGAGGACTCGGTCTAGCGAGACCCTACGAGCAGTACTTC
TRBJ1-2,13,NA,TRBV4-2,NA,CASSQKGSRGYTF,TGTGCCAGCAGCCAGAAGGGGTCGCGGGGCTACACCTTC
TRBJ2-5,16,TRBD1,TRBV19,once,CASSIGGTGGAETQYF,TGTGCCAGTAGTATAGGTGGGACAGGGGGCGCGGAGACCCAGTACTTC
TRBJ2-1,16,TRBD2,TRBV7-2,NA,CASSLGAGGGYGEQFF,TGTGCCAGCAGCCTGGGGGCGGGAGGGGGGTACGGTGAGCAGTTCTTC
TRBJ1-3,11,NA,TRBV12-3/TRBV12-4,few,CASSFRNTIYF,TGTGCCAGCAGTTTCAGAAACACCATATATTTT
TRBJ2-1,15,NA,TRBV7-2,NA,CASRPGLPYYNEQFF,TGTGCCAGCCGACCGGGACTCCCTTACTACAATGAGCAGTTCTTC
TRBJ2-7,13,TRBD1,TRBV6-5,once,CASSYETGFEQYF,TGTGCCAGCAGTTACGAGACAGGGTTCGAGCAGTACTTC
TRBJ1-1,13,NA,TRBV12-3/TRBV12-4,NA,CASSPIVDTEAFF,TGTGCCAGCAGCCCTATCGTTGACACTGAAGCTTTCTTT
TRBJ2-6,20,NA,TRBV3-1/TRBV3-2,NA,CASSQDVRTPGRPGANVLTF,TGTGCCAGCAGCCAAGACGTACGGACCCCAGGGCGCCCTGGGGCCAACGTCCTGACTTTC
TRBJ1-2,15,NA,TRBV4-1,NA,CASSQSLDSHYGYTF,TGCGCCAGCAGCCAATCCCTCGACTCCCACTATGGCTACACCTTC
TRBJ2-3,16,NA,TRBV11-2,NA,CASSLGAGRSTDTQYF,TGTGCCAGCAGCTTAGGGGCGGGACGGAGCACAGATACGCAGTATTTT
TRBJ2-2,15,TRBD1,TRBV5-1,NA,CASSSDRGPTGELFF,TGCGCCAGCAGCTCGGACAGGGGGCCTACCGGGGAGCTGTTTTTT
TRBJ1-1,13,NA,TRBV9,few,CASSADSWTEAFF,TGTGCCAGCAGCGCGGACAGCTGGACTGAAGCTTTCTTT
TRBJ2-1,14,NA,TRBV2,NA,CASKTESQGNEQFF,TGTGCCAGCAAAACGGAATCACAGGGCAATGAGCAGTTCTTC